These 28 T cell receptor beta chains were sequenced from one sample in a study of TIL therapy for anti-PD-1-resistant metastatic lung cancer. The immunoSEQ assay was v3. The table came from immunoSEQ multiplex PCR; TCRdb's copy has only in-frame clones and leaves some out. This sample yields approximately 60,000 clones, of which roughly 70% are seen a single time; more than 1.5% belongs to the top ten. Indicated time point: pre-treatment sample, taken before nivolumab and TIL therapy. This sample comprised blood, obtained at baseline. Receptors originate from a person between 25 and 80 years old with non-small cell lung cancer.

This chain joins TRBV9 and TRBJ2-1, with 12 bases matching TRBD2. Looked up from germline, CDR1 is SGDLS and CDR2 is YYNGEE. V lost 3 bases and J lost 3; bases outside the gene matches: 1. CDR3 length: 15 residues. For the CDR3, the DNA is TGTGCCAGCAGCGAGACTAGCGGGGGCTACAATGAGCAGTTCTTC. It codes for CASSETSGGYNEQFF.

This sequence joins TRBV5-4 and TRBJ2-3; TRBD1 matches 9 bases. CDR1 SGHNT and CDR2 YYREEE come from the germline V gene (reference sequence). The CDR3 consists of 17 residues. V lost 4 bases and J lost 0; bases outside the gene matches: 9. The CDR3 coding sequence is TGTGCCAGCAGCGGCGGACAGGGGCCCTCTAGCACAGATACGCAGTATTTT. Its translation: CASSGGQGPSSTDTQYF.

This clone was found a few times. CDR3 DNA: TGTGCCAGCAGCTTCGCAGCGGGACCCTCCACCGGGGAGCTGTTTTTT. It translates to CASSFAAGPSTGELFF. The chain has TRBV7-2 and TRBJ2-2; 7 nucleotides agree with TRBD2. This CDR3 is built from 16 residues. The V segment lost 3 bases and the J segment 4 bases; nucleotides outside the gene matches: 8. The germline V gene has CDR1 SGHTA and CDR2 FQGNSA.

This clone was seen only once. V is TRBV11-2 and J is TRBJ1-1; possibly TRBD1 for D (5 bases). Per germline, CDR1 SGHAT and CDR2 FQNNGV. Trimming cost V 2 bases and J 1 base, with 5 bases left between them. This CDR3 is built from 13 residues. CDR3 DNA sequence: TGTGCCAGCAGCTTAAGGGGGAACACTGAAGCTTTCTTT. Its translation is CASSLRGNTEAFF.

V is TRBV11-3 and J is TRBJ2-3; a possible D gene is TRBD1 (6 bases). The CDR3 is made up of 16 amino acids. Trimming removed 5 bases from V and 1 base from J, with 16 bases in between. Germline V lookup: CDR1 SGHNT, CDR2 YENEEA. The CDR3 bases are TGTGCCAGCAGCCCGGGACATCGTCTGGGCACAGATACGCAGTATTTT. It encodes CASSPGHRLGTDTQYF.

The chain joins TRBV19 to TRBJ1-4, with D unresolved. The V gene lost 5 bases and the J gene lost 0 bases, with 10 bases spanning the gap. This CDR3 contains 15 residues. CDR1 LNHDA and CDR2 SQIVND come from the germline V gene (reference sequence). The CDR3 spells CASSANSATNEKLFF. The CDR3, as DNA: TGTGCCAGTAGTGCTAACAGCGCAACTAATGAAAAACTGTTTTTT.

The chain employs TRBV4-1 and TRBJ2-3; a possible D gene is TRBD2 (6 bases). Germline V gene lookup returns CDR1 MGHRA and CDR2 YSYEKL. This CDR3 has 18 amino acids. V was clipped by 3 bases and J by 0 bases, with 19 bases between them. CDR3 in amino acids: CASSHLAVFVSSTDTQYF. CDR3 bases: TGCGCCAGCAGCCATTTAGCGGTTTTTGTGTCGAGCACAGATACGCAGTATTTT.

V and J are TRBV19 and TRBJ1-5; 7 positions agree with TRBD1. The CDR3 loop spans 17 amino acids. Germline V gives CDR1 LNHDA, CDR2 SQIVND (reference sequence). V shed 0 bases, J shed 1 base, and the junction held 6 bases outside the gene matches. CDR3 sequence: CASSIEQGWRSNQPQHF. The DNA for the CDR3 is TGTGCCAGTAGTATAGAACAGGGGTGGAGAAGCAATCAGCCCCAGCATTTT.

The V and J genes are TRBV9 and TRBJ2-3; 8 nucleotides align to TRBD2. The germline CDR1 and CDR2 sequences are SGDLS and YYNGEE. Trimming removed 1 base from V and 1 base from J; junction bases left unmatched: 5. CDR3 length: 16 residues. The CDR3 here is CASSVPVGGGTDTQYF. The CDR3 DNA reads TGTGCCAGCAGCGTACCCGTCGGGGGGGGCACAGATACGCAGTATTTT.

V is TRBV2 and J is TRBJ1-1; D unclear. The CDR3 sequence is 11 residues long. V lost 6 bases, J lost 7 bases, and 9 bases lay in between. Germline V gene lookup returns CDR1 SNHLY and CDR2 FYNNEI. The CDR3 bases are TGTGCCAGCAGCCGGGATGGTGAAGCTTTCTTT. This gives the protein CASSRDGEAFF.

DNA of the CDR3: TGTGCCAGCAGGGGGATCAATCAGCCCCAGCATTTT. As protein: CASRGINQPQHF. This chain uses TRBV2 with TRBJ1-5, with D unresolved. There are 12 residues in the CDR3. The germline gives CDR1 SNHLY, CDR2 FYNNEI. V lost 6 bases and J lost 3, with 6 bases in between.

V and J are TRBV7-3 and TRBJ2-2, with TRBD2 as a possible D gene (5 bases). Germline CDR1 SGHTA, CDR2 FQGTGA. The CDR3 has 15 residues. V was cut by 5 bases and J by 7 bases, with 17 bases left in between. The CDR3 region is CASSLEGPLGGELFF. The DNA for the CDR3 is TGTGCCAGCAGCCTAGAGGGTCCCCTCGGCGGGGAGCTGTTTTTT.

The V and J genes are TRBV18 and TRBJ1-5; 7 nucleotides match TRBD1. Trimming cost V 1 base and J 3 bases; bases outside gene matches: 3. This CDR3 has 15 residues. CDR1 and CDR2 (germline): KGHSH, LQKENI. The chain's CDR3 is CASSPQTGLNQPQHF. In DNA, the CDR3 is TGTGCCAGCTCACCACAGACAGGGCTCAATCAGCCCCAGCATTTT. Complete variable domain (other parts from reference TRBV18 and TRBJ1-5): NAGVMQNPRHLVRRRGQEARLRCSPMKGHSHVYWYRQLPEEGLKFMVYLQKENIIDESGMPKERFSAEFPKEGPSILRIQQVVRGDSAAYFCASSPQTGLNQPQHFGDGTRLSIL.

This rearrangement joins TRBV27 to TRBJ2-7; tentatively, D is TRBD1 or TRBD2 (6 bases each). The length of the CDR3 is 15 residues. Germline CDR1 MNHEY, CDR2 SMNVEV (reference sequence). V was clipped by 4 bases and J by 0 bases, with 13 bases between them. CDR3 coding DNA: TGTGCCAGCAGTTATGTGGGGGGCCCCTCCTACGAGCAGTACTTC. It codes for CASSYVGGPSYEQYF.

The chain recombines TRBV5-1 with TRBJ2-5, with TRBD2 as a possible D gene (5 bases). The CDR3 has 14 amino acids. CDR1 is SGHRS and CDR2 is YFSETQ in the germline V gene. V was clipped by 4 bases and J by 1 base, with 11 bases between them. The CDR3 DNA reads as TGCGCCAGCAGCCAAGGACTGGGCCAAGAGACCCAGTACTTC. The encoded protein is CASSQGLGQETQYF.

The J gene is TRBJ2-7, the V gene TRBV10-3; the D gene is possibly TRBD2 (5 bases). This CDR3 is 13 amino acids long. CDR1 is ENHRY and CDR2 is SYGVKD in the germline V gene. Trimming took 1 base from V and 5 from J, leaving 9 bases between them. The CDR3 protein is CAISEWSGDEQYF. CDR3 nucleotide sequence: TGTGCCATCAGTGAGTGGTCCGGGGACGAGCAGTACTTC.

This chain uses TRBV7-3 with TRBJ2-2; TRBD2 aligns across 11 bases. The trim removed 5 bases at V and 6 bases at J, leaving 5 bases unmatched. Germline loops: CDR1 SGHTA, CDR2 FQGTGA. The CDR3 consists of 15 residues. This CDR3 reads CASSATSGSAGELFF. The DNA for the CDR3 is TGTGCCAGCAGCGCAACTAGCGGGAGTGCCGGGGAGCTGTTTTTT.

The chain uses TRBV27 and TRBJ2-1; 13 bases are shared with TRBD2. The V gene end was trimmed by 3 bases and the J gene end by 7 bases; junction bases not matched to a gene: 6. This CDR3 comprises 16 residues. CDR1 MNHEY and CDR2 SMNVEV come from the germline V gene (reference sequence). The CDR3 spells CASSFPGTSGKNEQFF. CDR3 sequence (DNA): TGTGCCAGCAGTTTCCCCGGGACTAGCGGGAAAAATGAGCAGTTCTTC.

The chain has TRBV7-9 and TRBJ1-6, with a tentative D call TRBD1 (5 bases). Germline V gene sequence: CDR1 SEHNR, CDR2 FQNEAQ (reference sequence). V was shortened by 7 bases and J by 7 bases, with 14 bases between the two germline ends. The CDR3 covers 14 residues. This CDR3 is CASNLGPLNSPLHF. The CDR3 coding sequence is TGTGCCAGCAACCTGGGGCCCCTAAATTCACCCCTCCACTTT. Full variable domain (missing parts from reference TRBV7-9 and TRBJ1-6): DTGVSQNPRHKITKRGQNVTFRCDPISEHNRLYWYRQTLGQGPEFLTYFQNEAQLEKSRLLSDRFSAERPKGSFSTLEIQRTEQGDSAMYLCASNLGPLNSPLHFGNGTRLTVT.

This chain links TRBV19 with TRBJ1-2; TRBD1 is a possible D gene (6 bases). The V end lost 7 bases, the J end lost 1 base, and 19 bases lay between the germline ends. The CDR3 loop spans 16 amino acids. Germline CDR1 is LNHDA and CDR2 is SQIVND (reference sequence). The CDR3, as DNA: TGTGCCAGTACCACAGCTAGGGACATCTTTAACTATGGCTACACCTTC. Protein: CASTTARDIFNYGYTF.

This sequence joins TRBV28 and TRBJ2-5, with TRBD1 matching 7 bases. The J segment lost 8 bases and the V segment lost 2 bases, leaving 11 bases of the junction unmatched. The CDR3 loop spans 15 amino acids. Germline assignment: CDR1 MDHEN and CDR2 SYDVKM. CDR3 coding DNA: TGTGCCAGCAGTTTAAACACAGGGGTGACCTCTACCCAGTACTTC. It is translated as CASSLNTGVTSTQYF.

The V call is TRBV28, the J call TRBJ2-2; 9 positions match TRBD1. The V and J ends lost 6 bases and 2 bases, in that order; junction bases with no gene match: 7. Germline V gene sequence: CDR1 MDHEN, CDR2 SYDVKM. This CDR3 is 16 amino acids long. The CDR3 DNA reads TGTGCCAGCAGCTCCCCGGGACAGGGCAACACCGGGGAGCTGTTTTTT. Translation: CASSSPGQGNTGELFF.

The CDR3 DNA is TGTGCCAGCAGTTCCTCTCGTTCCAACCGGGACGGTTTCTCCTATGGCTACACCTTC. Translated, it gives CASSSSRSNRDGFSYGYTF. The rearrangement uses TRBV27 and TRBJ1-2, with D possibly matching TRBD1 (5 bases). The V gene lost 4 bases and the J gene lost 4 bases, with 28 bases spanning the gap. Looked up from germline, CDR1 is MNHEY and CDR2 is SMNVEV (reference sequence). CDR3 length: 19 amino acids.

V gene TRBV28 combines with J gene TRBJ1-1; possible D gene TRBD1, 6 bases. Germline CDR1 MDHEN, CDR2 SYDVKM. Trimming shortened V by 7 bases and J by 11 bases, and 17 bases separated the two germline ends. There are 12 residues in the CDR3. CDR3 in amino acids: CASILQQGPAFF. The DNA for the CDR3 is TGTGCCAGCATTCTACAACAGGGCCCGGCTTTCTTT.

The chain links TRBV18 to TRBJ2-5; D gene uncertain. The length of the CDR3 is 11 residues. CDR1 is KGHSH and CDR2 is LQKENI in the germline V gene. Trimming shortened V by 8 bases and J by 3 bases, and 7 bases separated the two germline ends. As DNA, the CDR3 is TGTGCCAGCACCGAAAAAGAGACCCAGTACTTC. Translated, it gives CASTEKETQYF.

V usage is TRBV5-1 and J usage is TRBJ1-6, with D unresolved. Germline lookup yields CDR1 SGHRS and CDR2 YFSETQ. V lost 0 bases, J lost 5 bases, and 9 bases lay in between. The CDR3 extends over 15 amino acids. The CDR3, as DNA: TGCGCCAGCAGCTTGGACAGCCCTGATAATTCACCCCTCCACTTT. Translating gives CASSLDSPDNSPLHF.

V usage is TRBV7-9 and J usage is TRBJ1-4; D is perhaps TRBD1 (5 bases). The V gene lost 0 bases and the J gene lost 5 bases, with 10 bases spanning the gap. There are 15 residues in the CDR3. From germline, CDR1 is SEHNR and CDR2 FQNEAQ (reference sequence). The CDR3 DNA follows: TGTGCCAGCAGCTTAGCGTTACAGGCCAATGAAAAACTGTTTTTT. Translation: CASSLALQANEKLFF.

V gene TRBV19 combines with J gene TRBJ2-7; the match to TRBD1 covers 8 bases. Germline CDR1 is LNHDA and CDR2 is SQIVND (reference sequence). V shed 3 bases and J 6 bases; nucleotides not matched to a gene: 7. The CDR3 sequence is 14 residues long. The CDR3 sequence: CASSMGAGGGEQYF. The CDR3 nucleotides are TGTGCCAGTAGTATGGGTGCAGGGGGCGGCGAGCAGTACTTC. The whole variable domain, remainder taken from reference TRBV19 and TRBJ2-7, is DGGITQSPKYLFRKEGQNVTLSCEQNLNHDAMYWYRQDPGQGLRLIYYSQIVNDFQKGDIAEGYSVSREKKESFPLTVTSAQKNPTAFYLCASSMGAGGGEQYFGPGTRLTVT.